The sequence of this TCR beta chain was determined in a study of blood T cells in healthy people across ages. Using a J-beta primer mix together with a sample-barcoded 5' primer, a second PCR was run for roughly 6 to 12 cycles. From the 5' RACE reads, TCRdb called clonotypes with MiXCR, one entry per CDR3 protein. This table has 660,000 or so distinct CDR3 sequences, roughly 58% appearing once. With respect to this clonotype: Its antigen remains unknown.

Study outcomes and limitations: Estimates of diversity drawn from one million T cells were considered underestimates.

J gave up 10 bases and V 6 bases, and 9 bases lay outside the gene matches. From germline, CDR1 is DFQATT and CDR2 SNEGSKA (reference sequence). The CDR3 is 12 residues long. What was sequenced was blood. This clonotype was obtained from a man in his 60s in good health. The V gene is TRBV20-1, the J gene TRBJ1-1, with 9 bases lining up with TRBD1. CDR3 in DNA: TGCAGTGCGCAGGGACAGGGAGTCGGAGCTTTCTTT. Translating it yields CSAQGQGVGAFF.